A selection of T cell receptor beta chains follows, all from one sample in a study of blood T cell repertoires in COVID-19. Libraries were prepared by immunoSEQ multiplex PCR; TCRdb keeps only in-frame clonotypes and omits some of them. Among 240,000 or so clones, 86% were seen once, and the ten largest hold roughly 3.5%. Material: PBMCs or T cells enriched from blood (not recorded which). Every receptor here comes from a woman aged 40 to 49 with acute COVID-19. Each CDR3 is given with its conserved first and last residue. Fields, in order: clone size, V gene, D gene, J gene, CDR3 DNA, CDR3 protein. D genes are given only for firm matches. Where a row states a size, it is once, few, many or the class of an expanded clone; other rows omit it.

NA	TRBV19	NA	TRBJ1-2	TGTGCCAGTAGTACCCCGGGACACCCACAGGGAGATGGCTACACCTTC	CASSTPGHPQGDGYTF
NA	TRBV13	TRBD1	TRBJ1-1	TGTGCCAGCAGCCATGGGACAGGGCACGCTGAAGCTTTCTTT	CASSHGTGHAEAFF
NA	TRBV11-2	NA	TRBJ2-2	TGTGCCAGCAGCCTTCTCAGTGCCGGGGAGCTGTTTTTT	CASSLLSAGELFF
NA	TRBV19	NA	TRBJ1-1	TGTGCCACTCGAGTGGGACATTCTGAAGCTTTCTTT	CATRVGHSEAFF
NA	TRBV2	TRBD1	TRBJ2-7	TGTGCCAGCAGCCCCGGGACAGGGACCTACGAGCAGTACTTC	CASSPGTGTYEQYF
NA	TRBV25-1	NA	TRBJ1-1	TGTGCCAGCGGGCAGGGGTACACTGAAGCTTTCTTT	CASGQGYTEAFF
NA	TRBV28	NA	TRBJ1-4	TGTGCCAGCAGTCGACCGGGAGGGGTTAGGGAAAAACTGTTTTTT	CASSRPGGVREKLFF
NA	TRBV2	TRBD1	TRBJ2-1	TGTGCCAGCAGTGAGGGACAGGGAAGATCCTACAATGAGCAGTTCTTC	CASSEGQGRSYNEQFF
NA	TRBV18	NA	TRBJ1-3	TGTGCCAGCTCACCACTTCCAAGCTTCTCTGGAAACACCATATATTTT	CASSPLPSFSGNTIYF
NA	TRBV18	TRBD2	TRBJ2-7	TGTGCCAGCTCACCACCGGTTACAGCGGGAGGCGGCGAGCAGTACTTC	CASSPPVTAGGGEQYF
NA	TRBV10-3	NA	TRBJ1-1	TGTGCCATCAGTGATAGGCAGGGCAACACTGAAGCTTTCTTT	CAISDRQGNTEAFF
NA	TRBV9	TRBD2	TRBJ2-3	TGTGCCAGCAGCGACGGGGGGACGCCTAGCACAGATACGCAGTATTTT	CASSDGGTPSTDTQYF
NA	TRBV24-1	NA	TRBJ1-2	TGTGCCACCAGTGATTTGCTCCAATGGCAGTCAGTCCATGGCTACACCTTC	CATSDLLQWQSVHGYTF
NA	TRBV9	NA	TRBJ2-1	TGTGCCAGCAGCACCCCCGGGGGTATAGTCTCCTACAATGAGCAGTTCTTC	CASSTPGGIVSYNEQFF
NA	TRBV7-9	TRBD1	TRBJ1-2	TGTGCCAGCAGCTCCACGGGACAGGGGTATGGCTACACCTTC	CASSSTGQGYGYTF
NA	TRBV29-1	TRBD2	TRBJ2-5	TGCAGCGGGGTACCGACTAGCGGGAGTGAGACCCAGTACTTC	CSGVPTSGSETQYF
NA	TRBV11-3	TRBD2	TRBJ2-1	TGTGCCAGCAGCGCAGACGGGACTAGCGGGAGCCATGAGCAGTTCTTC	CASSADGTSGSHEQFF
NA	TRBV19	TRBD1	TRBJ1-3	TGTGCCAGTAGTCCTCGACAGGGTTCTGCTGGAAACACCATATATTTT	CASSPRQGSAGNTIYF
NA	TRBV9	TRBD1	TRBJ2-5	TGTGCCAGCAGCGCCGGACAGGCCAGTGAGACCCAGTACTTC	CASSAGQASETQYF
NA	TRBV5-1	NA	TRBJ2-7	TGCGCCAGCAGCGATGGACTCTGGGATGCCTACGAGCAGTACTTC	CASSDGLWDAYEQYF
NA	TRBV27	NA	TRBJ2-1	TGTGCCAGCAGTTTAGCCCACCTTAGCCCAGACGACAATGAGCAGTTCTTC	CASSLAHLSPDDNEQFF
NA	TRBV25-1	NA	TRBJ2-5	TGTGCCAGCAGTGAAGAGGGAAGAAGGGTAGAGACCCAGTACTTC	CASSEEGRRVETQYF
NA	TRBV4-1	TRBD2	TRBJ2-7	TGCGCCAGCAGCCAACTAGCGGGAGTAACCTACGAGCAGTACTTC	CASSQLAGVTYEQYF
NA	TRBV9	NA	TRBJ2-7	TGTGCCAGCAACAAAGAACCGAGCGGCGAGCAGTACTTC	CASNKEPSGEQYF
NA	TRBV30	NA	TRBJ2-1	TGTGCCTGGAGCGCAGATGAGCAGTTCTTC	CAWSADEQFF
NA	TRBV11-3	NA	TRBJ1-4	TGTGCCAGCAGCTTAGACAGAAATGAAAAACTGTTTTTT	CASSLDRNEKLFF
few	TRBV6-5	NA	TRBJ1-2	TGTGCCAGCAGTCAGACAGGAATCTATGGCTACACCTTC	CASSQTGIYGYTF
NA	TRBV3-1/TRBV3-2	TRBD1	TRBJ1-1	TGTGCCAGCAGCCAAGTTCAGGGGGACACTGAAGCTTTCTTT	CASSQVQGDTEAFF
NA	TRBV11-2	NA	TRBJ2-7	TGTGCCAGCAGCTTAACTCTAGTTTACGAGCAGTACTTC	CASSLTLVYEQYF
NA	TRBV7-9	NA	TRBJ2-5	TGTGCCAGCAGCTTCGCACAAATCCAAGAGACCCAGTACTTC	CASSFAQIQETQYF
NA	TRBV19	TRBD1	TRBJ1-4	TGTGCCAGTAGTACCGGGACAGGACCAAATGAAAAACTGTTTTTT	CASSTGTGPNEKLFF
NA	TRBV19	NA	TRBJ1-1	TGTGCCAGTAGTGTTGCAGGGTCTCGCACTGAAGCTTTCTTT	CASSVAGSRTEAFF
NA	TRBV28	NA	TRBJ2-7	TGTGCCAGCAGTTTTGGCGGTGTGTCTAGCGTCTACGAGCAGTACTTC	CASSFGGVSSVYEQYF
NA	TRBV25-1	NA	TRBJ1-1	TGTGCCAGTACTACAGGGAGCACTGAAGCTTTCTTT	CASTTGSTEAFF
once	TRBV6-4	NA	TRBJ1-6	TGTGCCAGCAGTGATACAGGGCCTAATTCACCCCTCCACTTT	CASSDTGPNSPLHF
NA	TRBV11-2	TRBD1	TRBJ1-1	TGTGCCAGCAGCCCAGGACAGGGTCTAACTGAAGCTTTCTTT	CASSPGQGLTEAFF
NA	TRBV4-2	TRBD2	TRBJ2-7	TGTGCCAGCAGCCAAGCGGCTAGCGGGAGTGTCTACGAGCAGTACTTC	CASSQAASGSVYEQYF
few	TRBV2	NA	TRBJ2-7	TGTGCCAGCAATAGCGGCTACGAGCAGTACTTC	CASNSGYEQYF
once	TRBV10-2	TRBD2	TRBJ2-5	TGCGCCAGCAGTGAGTCACTAGCGGGAGGCAACGAACAAGAGACCCAGTACTTC	CASSESLAGGNEQETQYF
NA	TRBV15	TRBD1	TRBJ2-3	TGTGCCACCAGCAGAAGACAGGGCCGGACAGATACGCAGTATTTT	CATSRRQGRTDTQYF
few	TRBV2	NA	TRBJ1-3	TGTGCCAGCAGTGATGAGGCTGGAGTCACCATATATTTT	CASSDEAGVTIYF
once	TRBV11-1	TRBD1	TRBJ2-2	TGTGCCAGCAGCTCCCGGGACAGGAACACCGGGGAGCTGTTTTTT	CASSSRDRNTGELFF
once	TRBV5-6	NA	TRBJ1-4	TGTGCCAGCAGCCTCCTATTTGTGATTAATGAAAAACTGTTTTTT	CASSLLFVINEKLFF
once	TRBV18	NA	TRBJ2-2	TGTGCCAGCTCACCAAACGGGATGAACACCGGGGAGCTGTTTTTT	CASSPNGMNTGELFF
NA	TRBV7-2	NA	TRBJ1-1	TGTGCCAGCAGCTTCTCCAGATTGAACACTGAAGCTTTCTTT	CASSFSRLNTEAFF
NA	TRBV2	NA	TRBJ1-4	TGTGCCAGCAGTGATTCAGGGTATAATGAAAAACTGTTTTTT	CASSDSGYNEKLFF
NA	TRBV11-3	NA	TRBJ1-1	TGTGCCAGCGGTTCCTTAAGGCAGGCCGCTGAAGCTTTCTTT	CASGSLRQAAEAFF
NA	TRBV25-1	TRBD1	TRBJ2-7	TGTGCCAGCAGTGAATATGGGGCAGGGGGCAGCTACGAGCAGTACTTC	CASSEYGAGGSYEQYF
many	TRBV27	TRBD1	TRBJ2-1	TGTGCCAGCAGCTGGACAGGGTCCTACAATGAGCAGTTCTTC	CASSWTGSYNEQFF
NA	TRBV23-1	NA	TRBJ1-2	TGCGCCAGCAGTCCGAAATCGCCCGCGGGGGGAGACGGGAACTATGGCTACACCTTC	CASSPKSPAGGDGNYGYTF
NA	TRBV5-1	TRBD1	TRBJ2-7	TGCGCCAGCAGCTTAACCACCAACAGGGGCATCGAGCAGTACTTC	CASSLTTNRGIEQYF
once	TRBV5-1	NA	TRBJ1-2	TGCGCCAGCAGCTTGGCCGTAGGGGTTGGTGGCTACACCTTC	CASSLAVGVGGYTF
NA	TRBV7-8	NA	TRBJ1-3	TGTGCCAGCAGCTTAAGTAGATCTGGAAACACCATATATTTT	CASSLSRSGNTIYF
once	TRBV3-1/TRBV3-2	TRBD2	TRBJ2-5	TGTGCCAGCAGCCAATATACTAGCGTGGAGACCCAGTACTTC	CASSQYTSVETQYF